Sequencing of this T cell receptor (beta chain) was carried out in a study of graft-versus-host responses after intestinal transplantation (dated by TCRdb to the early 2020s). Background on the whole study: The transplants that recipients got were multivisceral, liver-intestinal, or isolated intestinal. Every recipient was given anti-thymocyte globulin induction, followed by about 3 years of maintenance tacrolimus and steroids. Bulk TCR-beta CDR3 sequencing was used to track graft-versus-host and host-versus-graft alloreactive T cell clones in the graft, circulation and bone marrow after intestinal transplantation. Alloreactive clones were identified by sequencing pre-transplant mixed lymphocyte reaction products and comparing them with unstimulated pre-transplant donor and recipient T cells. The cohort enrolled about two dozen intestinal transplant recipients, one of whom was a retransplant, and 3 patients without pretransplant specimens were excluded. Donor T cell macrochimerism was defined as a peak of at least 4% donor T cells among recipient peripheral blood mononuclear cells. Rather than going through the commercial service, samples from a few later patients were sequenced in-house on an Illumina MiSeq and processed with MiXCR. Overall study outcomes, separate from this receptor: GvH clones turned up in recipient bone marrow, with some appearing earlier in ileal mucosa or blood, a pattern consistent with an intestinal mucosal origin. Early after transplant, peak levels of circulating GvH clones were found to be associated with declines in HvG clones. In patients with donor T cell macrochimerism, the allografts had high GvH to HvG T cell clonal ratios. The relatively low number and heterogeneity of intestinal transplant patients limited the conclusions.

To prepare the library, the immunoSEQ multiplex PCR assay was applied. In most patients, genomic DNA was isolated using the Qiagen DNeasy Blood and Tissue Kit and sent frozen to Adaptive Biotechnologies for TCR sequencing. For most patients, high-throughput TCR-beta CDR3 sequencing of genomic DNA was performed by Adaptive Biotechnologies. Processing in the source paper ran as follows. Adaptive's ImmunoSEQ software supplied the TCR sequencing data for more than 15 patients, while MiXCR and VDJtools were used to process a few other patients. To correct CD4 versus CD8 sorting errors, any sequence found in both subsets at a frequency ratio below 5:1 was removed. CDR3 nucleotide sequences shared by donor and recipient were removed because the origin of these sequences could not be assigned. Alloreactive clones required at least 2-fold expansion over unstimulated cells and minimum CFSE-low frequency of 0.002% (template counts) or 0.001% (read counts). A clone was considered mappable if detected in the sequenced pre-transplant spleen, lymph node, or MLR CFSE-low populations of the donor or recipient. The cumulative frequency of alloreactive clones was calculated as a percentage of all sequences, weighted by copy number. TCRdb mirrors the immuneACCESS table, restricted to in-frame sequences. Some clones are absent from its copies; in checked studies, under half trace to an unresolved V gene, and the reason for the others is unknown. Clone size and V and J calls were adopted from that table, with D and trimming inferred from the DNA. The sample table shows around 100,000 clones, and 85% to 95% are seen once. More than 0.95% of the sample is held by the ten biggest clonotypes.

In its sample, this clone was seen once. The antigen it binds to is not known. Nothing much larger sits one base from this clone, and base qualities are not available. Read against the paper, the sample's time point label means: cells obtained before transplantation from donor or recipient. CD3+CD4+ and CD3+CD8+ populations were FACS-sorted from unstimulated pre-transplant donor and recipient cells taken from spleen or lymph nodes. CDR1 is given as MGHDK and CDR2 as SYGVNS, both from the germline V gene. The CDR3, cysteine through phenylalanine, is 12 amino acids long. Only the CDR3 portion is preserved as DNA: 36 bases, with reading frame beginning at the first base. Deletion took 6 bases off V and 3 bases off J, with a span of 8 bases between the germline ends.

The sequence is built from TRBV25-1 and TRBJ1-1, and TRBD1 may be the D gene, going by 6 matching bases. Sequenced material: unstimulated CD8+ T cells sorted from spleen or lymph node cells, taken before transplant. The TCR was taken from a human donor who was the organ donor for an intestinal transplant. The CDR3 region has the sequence CASRDRYTEAFF. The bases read TGTGCCAGCAGAGACAGGTACACTGAAGCTTTCTTT.